The entry below gives a single TCR beta chain sequence along with its context. Germline CDR1 is MNHNY and CDR2 is SVGAGI (reference sequence). The CDR3 is made up of 11 amino acids. The V end was cut by 5 bases, the J end by 7 bases, with 8 bases between. Urothelial carcinoma affected the patients, and it was locally advanced or metastatic. The data were taken from a study of PD-L1 blockade in urothelial cancer. Study information: Of around 31 patients, fewer than 27 were males with bladder-origin urothelial cancer. Treatment start was followed by blood analysis at 3 weeks (second dose) and again at 6 weeks.

Each PCR received spiked synthetic TCR analog templates. TCRdb keeps only in-frame clones here, not all; method: immunoSEQ multiplex PCR. The repertoire includes approximately 38,000 clones, around 83% of them detected once, and about 16% sits in the top ten. The receptor comes from a man in his sixties with urothelial cancer. The chain recombines TRBV6-6 with TRBJ2-5; the D gene is possibly TRBD1 (6 bases). The sample here was PBMCs, taken around atezolizumab (anti-PD-L1) treatment. The CDR3 region is CASSPQGTQYF. The CDR3 coding sequence is TGTGCCAGCAGTCCACAGGGGACCCAGTACTTC.